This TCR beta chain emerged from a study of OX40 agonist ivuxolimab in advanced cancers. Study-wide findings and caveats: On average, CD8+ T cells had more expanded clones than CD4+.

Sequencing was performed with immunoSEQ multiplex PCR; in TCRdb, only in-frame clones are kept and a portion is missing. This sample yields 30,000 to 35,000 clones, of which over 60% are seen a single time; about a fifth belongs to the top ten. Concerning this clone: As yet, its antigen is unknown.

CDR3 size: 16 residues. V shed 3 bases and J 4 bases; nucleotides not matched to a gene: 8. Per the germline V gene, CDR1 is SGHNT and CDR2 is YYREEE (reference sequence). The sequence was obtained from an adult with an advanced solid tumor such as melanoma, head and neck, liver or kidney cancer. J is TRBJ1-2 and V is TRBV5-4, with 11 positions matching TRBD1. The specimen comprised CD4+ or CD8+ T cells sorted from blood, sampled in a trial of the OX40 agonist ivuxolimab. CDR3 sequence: CASSSGTGGYFYGYTF. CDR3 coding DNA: TGTGCCAGCAGCTCCGGGACAGGGGGATATTTCTATGGCTACACCTTC.